A single sample gave rise to the 27 T cell receptor beta chains below, sequenced in a study of graft-versus-host responses after intestinal transplantation. Using immunoSEQ multiplex PCR, the repertoire was profiled, and TCRdb retains in-frame clones only, with some absent. The repertoire consists of 25,000 to 30,000 clones, with around 94% occurring once and the leading ten covering around 0.82%. Material: PBMCs, obtained 30 days after intestinal transplant. The receptor set was obtained from a human patient who received an intestinal transplant, so some T cells may come from the graft donor.

This clone was detected only once. This chain links TRBV9 with TRBJ2-3, with 12 nucleotides matching TRBD2. The germline V gene encodes CDR1 SGDLS and CDR2 YYNGEE. The CDR3 sequence is 15 residues long. The J segment lost 4 bases and the V segment lost 1 base, leaving 1 base of the junction unmatched. Written as DNA, the CDR3 is TGTGCCAGCAGCGTACTAGCGGGAGGGCCAGATACGCAGTATTTT. It codes for CASSVLAGGPDTQYF. Variable domain in full (rest from reference TRBV9 and TRBJ2-3): DSGVTQTPKHLITATGQRVTLRCSPRSGDLSVYWYQQSLDQGLQFLIQYYNGEERAKGNILERFSAQQFPDLHSELNLSSLELGDSALYFCASSVLAGGPDTQYFGPGTRLTVL.

V is TRBV5-1 and J is TRBJ2-5; the match to TRBD2 covers 14 bases. The junction had 2 bases not matched to a gene; V was cut back by 4 bases and J by 3 bases. CDR1 is SGHRS and CDR2 is YFSETQ in the germline V gene. The CDR3 spans 15 residues. CDR3 in amino acids: CASSGTSGRKETQYF. CDR3 coding DNA: TGCGCCAGCAGCGGGACTAGCGGGAGAAAAGAGACCCAGTACTTC.

The chain is built from TRBV6-1 and TRBJ1-2; D call uncertain. This CDR3 spans 13 amino acids. Trimming stripped 2 bases from V and 7 bases from J, with 11 bases between. The V gene's germline CDR1 is MNHNS and CDR2 SASEGT. Here the CDR3 DNA reads TGTGCCAGCAGTGAATATCTAGGGTCTGGCTACACCTTC. Translated, it gives CASSEYLGSGYTF.

A single count supports this clone. V and J are TRBV11-2 and TRBJ1-6; no reliable D call. CDR3 length: 13 residues. V lost 3 bases, J lost 9 bases, and 9 bases lay in between. Germline V CDR1 and CDR2: SGHAT, FQNNGV. The CDR3 spells CASSLVSGSPLHF. The DNA of the CDR3 is TGTGCCAGCAGCTTGGTCTCTGGTTCACCCCTCCACTTT.

The chain links TRBV28 to TRBJ2-7, with 8 bases identical to TRBD2. The CDR3 is 13 residues long. CDR1 is MDHEN, CDR2 SYDVKM, per germline. J lost 4 bases, V lost 7 bases, and 6 bases had no gene match. CDR3 residues: CASTASGRYEQYF. The DNA of the CDR3 is TGTGCCAGCACGGCCAGCGGGAGATACGAGCAGTACTTC.

This chain links TRBV2 with TRBJ1-4; D remains ambiguous. Germline values: CDR1 SNHLY, CDR2 FYNNEI. Trimming took 2 bases from V and 6 from J, leaving 13 bases between them. The CDR3 contains 15 residues. This CDR3 is CASSEIRPVDEKLFF. CDR3 sequence (DNA): TGTGCCAGCAGTGAAATCCGGCCAGTAGATGAAAAACTGTTTTTT. Combining the CDR3 with reference TRBV2 and TRBJ1-4 gives the whole variable domain EPEVTQTPSHQVTQMGQEVILRCVPISNHLYFYWYRQILGQKVEFLVSFYNNEISEKSEIFDDQFSVERPDGSNFTLKIRSTKLEDSAMYFCASSEIRPVDEKLFFGSGTQLSVL.

The chain has TRBV18 and TRBJ1-1, with a tentative D call TRBD1 (6 bases). The CDR3 totals 16 residues. Trimming left V 1 base short and J 6 bases short, with 18 bases between. Germline V gene lookup returns CDR1 KGHSH and CDR2 LQKENI. CDR3 region: CASSPQLARQVPEAFF. The CDR3 nucleotides read TGTGCCAGCTCACCACAATTGGCTCGACAGGTCCCTGAAGCTTTCTTT.

This CDR3 reads CASSLATRRHQQGEHGYTF. CDR3 DNA sequence: TGCGCCAGCAGCTTGGCCACACGAAGACACCAACAGGGGGAGCATGGCTACACCTTC. The chain carries TRBV5-1 and TRBJ1-2, with 8 bases fitting TRBD1. Per the germline V gene, CDR1 is SGHRS and CDR2 is YFSETQ. Trimming removed 0 bases from V and 6 bases from J; junction bases left unmatched: 19. The CDR3 runs to 19 residues.

The chain recombines TRBV2 with TRBJ2-1; TRBD2 is a possible D gene (5 bases). CDR1 SNHLY and CDR2 FYNNEI come from the germline V gene. The germline V and J ends were trimmed by 10 bases and 1 base, with 20 bases remaining between them. The CDR3 length is 16 residues. The CDR3 loop is CATVEERNLSYNEQFF. CDR3 sequence (DNA): TGTGCCACCGTGGAGGAGCGGAACCTGTCCTACAATGAGCAGTTCTTC.

The chain has TRBV6-5 and TRBJ1-6; D is undetermined. The CDR3 is 15 residues long. Trimming took 2 bases from V and 9 from J, leaving 14 bases between them. Germline CDR1 is MNHEY and CDR2 is SVGAGI. In DNA, the CDR3 is TGTGCCAGCAGTTACAGGCGGACGGCCGCTTCACCCCTCCACTTT. It codes for CASSYRRTAASPLHF.

This clone was observed once. The chain employs TRBV4-1 and TRBJ1-1; no definite D call. V was pared by 0 bases and J by 3 bases, with 8 bases between. The CDR3 covers 14 residues. In germline, CDR1 is MGHRA, CDR2 YSYEKL. The chain's CDR3 is CASSQEGKYTEAFF. The CDR3 nucleotides read TGCGCCAGCAGCCAAGAGGGAAAATACACTGAAGCTTTCTTT.

The chain combines TRBV7-9 with TRBJ2-1; 9 bases fit TRBD1. The CDR3 has 16 residues. V gave up 5 bases and J gave up 4 bases; unmatched junction bases: 9. CDR1 and CDR2 from the germline V gene are SEHNR and FQNEAQ (reference sequence). The CDR3 region is CASSPRDREGYNEQFF. The CDR3 DNA reads TGTGCCAGCAGCCCGAGGGACAGGGAAGGATACAATGAGCAGTTCTTC. The full variable domain, rest sourced from reference TRBV7-9 and TRBJ2-1, is DTGVSQNPRHKITKRGQNVTFRCDPISEHNRLYWYRQTLGQGPEFLTYFQNEAQLEKSRLLSDRFSAERPKGSFSTLEIQRTEQGDSAMYLCASSPRDREGYNEQFFGPGTRLTVL.

The rearrangement uses TRBV19 and TRBJ2-1; D call uncertain. The germline gives CDR1 LNHDA, CDR2 SQIVND (reference sequence). V dropped 10 bases and J dropped 1 base, with 14 bases sitting between them. This CDR3 is 14 amino acids long. CDR3 bases: TGTGCCACCCGAAAGGCAGTATCCTACAATGAGCAGTTCTTC. This translates into CATRKAVSYNEQFF.

V and J are TRBV15 and TRBJ1-1; possible D gene TRBD1, 5 bases. Germline-derived CDR1 and CDR2 are LNHNV and YYDKDF (reference sequence). V was clipped by 0 bases and J by 5 bases, with 19 bases between them. CDR3 size: 17 residues. CDR3 protein: CATSRDMGLFQWTEAFF. The DNA for the CDR3 is TGTGCCACCAGCAGAGATATGGGACTATTCCAGTGGACTGAAGCTTTCTTT.

The chain carries TRBV6-6 and TRBJ2-5; 8 bases align to TRBD2. In germline, CDR1 is MNHNY, CDR2 SVGAGI (reference sequence). Germline trimming cut 4 bases from V and 6 bases from J; bases unmatched to any gene: 13. The CDR3 is made up of 16 amino acids. This CDR3 is CASSSHETGGRKTQYF. Written as DNA, the CDR3 is TGTGCCAGCAGTTCCCACGAAACGGGGGGGCGGAAGACCCAGTACTTC.

V and J are TRBV6-1 and TRBJ2-1; 14 nucleotides align to TRBD2. Germline trimming cut 3 bases from V and 9 bases from J; bases unmatched to any gene: 4. The length of the CDR3 is 15 residues. From germline, CDR1 is MNHNS and CDR2 SASEGT. In DNA form, the CDR3 reads TGTGCCAGCAGTGAGACTAGCGGGGGGGATGGTGAGCAGTTCTTC. Translated, it gives CASSETSGGDGEQFF.

The gene calls are TRBV6-1 and TRBJ2-7; 7 bases fit TRBD1. Germline V gene data show CDR1 as MNHNS and CDR2 as SASEGT. V lost 7 bases, J lost 2 bases, and 5 bases stayed unmatched. The CDR3 has 13 residues. Written as DNA, the CDR3 is TGTGCCAGCAATTACAGGGGTCCCTACGAGCAGTACTTC. This encodes CASNYRGPYEQYF.

V gene TRBV28 combines with J gene TRBJ2-5, with 12 bases matching TRBD2. CDR1 and CDR2 (germline): MDHEN, SYDVKM. Trimming cost V 6 bases and J 4 bases; bases outside gene matches: 18. The CDR3 is made up of 19 amino acids. CDR3 region: CASSKPPETSGSFLETQYF. CDR3 sequence (DNA): TGTGCCAGCAGCAAGCCCCCAGAGACTAGCGGGAGTTTTTTAGAGACCCAGTACTTC.

Remarks on this clone: Other DNA variants within this sample encode the same CDR3. The rearrangement uses TRBV28 and TRBJ1-5; D is uncertain. The CDR3 contains 12 residues. Trimming took off 1 base at V and 7 bases at J, with 5 bases between the two ends. Germline CDR1 reads MDHEN; CDR2 reads SYDVKM. The CDR3 is CASSLSGQPQHF. The CDR3 DNA follows: TGTGCCAGCAGTTTATCTGGCCAGCCCCAGCATTTT. Full variable domain (rest looked up from reference TRBV28 and TRBJ1-5): DVKVTQSSRYLVKRTGEKVFLECVQDMDHENMFWYRQDPGLGLRLIYFSYDVKMKEKGDIPEGYSVSREKKERFSLILESASTNQTSMYLCASSLSGQPQHFGDGTRLSIL.

The chain recombines TRBV15 with TRBJ2-6; tentative D call: TRBD2 (6 bases). V was trimmed by 8 bases and J by 0 bases, leaving 17 bases between them. Per the germline V gene, CDR1 is LNHNV and CDR2 is YYDKDF (reference sequence). The CDR3 loop spans 17 amino acids. CDR3 in DNA: TGTGCCACCTCGTCTTCTCTAGCGCTCTCTGGGGCCAACGTCCTGACTTTC. This sequence encodes CATSSSLALSGANVLTF.

This chain connects TRBV28 to TRBJ1-1; D unclear. Germline values: CDR1 MDHEN, CDR2 SYDVKM. Deletions cut 6 bases from V and 5 bases from J, with 10 bases between. CDR3 size: 12 residues. The CDR3 reads CASSPWGTEAFF. For the CDR3, the DNA is TGTGCCAGCAGCCCTTGGGGTACTGAAGCTTTCTTT.

The chain recombines TRBV29-1 with TRBJ1-2; D gene uncertain. Between the trimmed V and J ends, which lost 0 bases and 4 bases, there was a span of 9 bases. Germline V gene sequence: CDR1 SQVTM, CDR2 ANQGSEA. The length of the CDR3 is 13 residues. The CDR3 DNA sequence: TGCAGCGTTGAAGAGGAGGGCCGCTATGGCTACACCTTC. Translating it yields CSVEEEGRYGYTF.

This chain connects TRBV28 to TRBJ2-7; a weak D match, TRBD1 (6 bases). Trimming removed 6 bases at V and 4 bases at J, with 19 bases between. The CDR3 consists of 15 residues. CDR1 and CDR2 from the germline V gene are MDHEN and SYDVKM. The CDR3 sequence is CASSPWTDNKYEQYF. CDR3 sequence (DNA): TGTGCCAGCAGCCCCTGGACAGACAATAAATACGAGCAGTACTTC.

The chain carries TRBV4-3 and TRBJ2-7, with a tentative D call TRBD2 (6 bases). Between the trimmed V and J ends, which lost 3 bases and 4 bases, there was a span of 13 bases. The CDR3 runs 14 residues. CDR1 is LGHNA and CDR2 is YSLEER in the germline V gene. CDR3 nucleotide sequence: TGCGCCAGCAGCCAGGCAGCGGGTCCGTACGAGCAGTACTTC. Translated: CASSQAAGPYEQYF.

About this clone itself: Lacking the conserved final phenylalanine or tryptophan, this CDR3 likely reflects a read error. It is unclear where the CDR3 begins or ends on the DNA, so no DNA is shown, and the CDR3 is as TCRdb lists it. The chain carries TRBV28 and TRBJ2-3; the listed D gene, TRBD2, was not tested against the DNA. Germline assignment: CDR1 MDHEN and CDR2 SYDVKM. Inclusive of both ends, the CDR3 amounts to 12 amino acids. The CDR3 reads CASSFLNPDSTV.

This chain joins TRBV7-9 and TRBJ2-2, with 10 bases fitting TRBD2. V lost 7 bases, J lost 3 bases, and 5 bases stayed unmatched. From germline, CDR1 is SEHNR and CDR2 FQNEAQ (reference sequence). The CDR3 extends over 15 amino acids. CDR3 residues: CASKAGGPYTGELFF. In DNA, the CDR3 is TGTGCCAGCAAAGCGGGAGGGCCCTACACCGGGGAGCTGTTTTTT. The full variable domain, its missing parts supplied by reference TRBV7-9 and TRBJ2-2, is DTGVSQNPRHKITKRGQNVTFRCDPISEHNRLYWYRQTLGQGPEFLTYFQNEAQLEKSRLLSDRFSAERPKGSFSTLEIQRTEQGDSAMYLCASKAGGPYTGELFFGEGSRLTVL.

This clone was seen once. V gene TRBV2 combines with J gene TRBJ2-1, with a weak D call TRBD2 (5 bases). Trimming stripped 5 bases from V and 2 bases from J, with 16 bases between. Per germline, CDR1 SNHLY and CDR2 FYNNEI. The CDR3 is made up of 16 amino acids. CDR3 protein: CASSLDFLFPYNEQFF. The CDR3 nucleotides read TGTGCCAGCAGTTTGGACTTCTTGTTCCCCTACAATGAGCAGTTCTTC.